These 15 T cell receptor beta chains came from one sample sequenced in a study of PD-L1 blockade in urothelial cancer. Here immunoSEQ multiplex PCR was the method, and the copy in TCRdb shows in-frame clones only, minus some. The sample has some 120,000 clones, more than 85% seen once. The sample's time point: peripheral blood 6 weeks after treatment start. Sequences were derived from PBMCs, sampled around atezolizumab (anti-PD-L1) treatment. The receptors were sampled from a man aged 55-75 years with urothelial cancer.

The gene calls are TRBV11-1 and TRBJ1-5; TRBD1 agrees at 12 bases. Per germline, CDR1 SGHAT and CDR2 FQDESV (reference sequence). The CDR3 runs 17 residues. Unmatched junction bases numbered 12, after V lost 7 bases and J lost 5 bases. This chain's CDR3 is CASTLEPGTGGDQPQHF. CDR3 coding DNA: TGTGCCAGCACCCTAGAGCCAGGGACAGGGGGCGATCAGCCCCAGCATTTT.

V gene TRBV19 combines with J gene TRBJ1-1; D remains unclear. The V gene's germline CDR1 is LNHDA and CDR2 SQIVND (reference sequence). This CDR3 is 16 amino acids long. The V end was cut by 7 bases, the J end by 5 bases, with 23 bases between. The chain's CDR3 is CASTQTHAGPGTEAFF. Here the CDR3 DNA reads TGTGCCAGTACCCAAACCCATGCCGGGCCGGGGACTGAAGCTTTCTTT.

The chain has TRBV5-1 and TRBJ2-1; 10 bases line up with TRBD2. The CDR3 sequence is 16 residues long. From germline, CDR1 is SGHRS and CDR2 YFSETQ. Trimming at V came to 0 bases and at J to 4 bases, leaving 4 bases not matched to a gene. The CDR3 nucleotides read TGCGCCAGCAGCTTGGGGGGGACTAGCGCTTACAATGAGCAGTTCTTC. It codes for CASSLGGTSAYNEQFF.

This chain links TRBV7-2 with TRBJ2-1; D gene unclear. Looked up from germline, CDR1 is SGHTA and CDR2 is FQGNSA. The CDR3 covers 11 residues. V was clipped by 5 bases and J by 7 bases, with 6 bases between them. The CDR3, as DNA: TGTGCCAGCAGCGCGCATAATGAGCAGTTCTTC. This encodes CASSAHNEQFF.

DNA of the CDR3: TGCGCCAGCAGTGACCGGGGGGGACCGGGAGGGGAGCTGTTTTTT. This codes for CASSDRGGPGGELFF. This chain joins TRBV10-2 and TRBJ2-2; 8 nucleotides line up with TRBD2. The CDR3 is made up of 15 amino acids. Germline V gene lookup returns CDR1 WSHSY and CDR2 SAAADI. The junction had 8 bases not matched to a gene; V was cut back by 3 bases and J by 8 bases.

This chain connects TRBV28 to TRBJ2-1; 9 nucleotides line up with TRBD2. Per germline, CDR1 MDHEN and CDR2 SYDVKM. There are 13 residues in the CDR3. With V trimmed by 10 bases and J by 7 bases, 8 bases remained unmatched. DNA of the CDR3: TGTGCCACCAAGCGGGAGGTAGGGAATGAGCAGTTCTTC. This gives the protein CATKREVGNEQFF.

The chain is built from TRBV19 and TRBJ2-7, with D unclear. There are 14 residues in the CDR3. Germline-derived CDR1 and CDR2 are LNHDA and SQIVND (reference sequence). The germline V and J ends were trimmed by 0 bases and 6 bases, with 12 bases remaining between them. This CDR3 reads CASSIEVLTAEQYF. DNA for the CDR3: TGTGCCAGTAGTATAGAAGTCCTAACTGCCGAGCAGTACTTC.

This chain connects TRBV7-9 to TRBJ2-1; a weak D match, TRBD1 (5 bases). V lost 3 bases, J lost 6 bases, and 12 bases lay in between. The CDR3 loop spans 14 amino acids. Germline values: CDR1 SEHNR, CDR2 FQNEAQ (reference sequence). This chain's CDR3 is CASSFNQGSNEQFF. DNA for the CDR3: TGTGCCAGCAGCTTTAATCAGGGTTCCAATGAGCAGTTCTTC.

This clone was observed once. The J gene is TRBJ2-5, the V gene TRBV4-2, with D possibly being TRBD2 (5 bases). The germline CDR1 and CDR2 sequences are LGHNA and YNFKEQ. CDR3 length equals 15 residues. V lost 4 bases, J lost 5 bases, and 17 bases lay in between. The CDR3 here is CASSRLGGPRETQYF. The CDR3 DNA follows: TGTGCCAGCAGCCGGCTAGGAGGACCCCGGGAGACCCAGTACTTC.

The chain has TRBV7-2 and TRBJ2-1; 7 positions match TRBD2. CDR3 size: 15 residues. The germline gives CDR1 SGHTA, CDR2 FQGNSA. With V trimmed by 5 bases and J by 8 bases, 12 bases remained unmatched. The CDR3, as DNA: TGTGCCAGCAGCCTCCGTGGGGGGGGAAACCATGAGCAGTTCTTC. It specifies CASSLRGGGNHEQFF.

This clone appeared once. V is TRBV2 and J is TRBJ2-1; D is undetermined. The V gene's germline CDR1 is SNHLY and CDR2 FYNNEI. Trimming left V 3 bases short and J 11 bases short, with 11 bases between. The CDR3 sequence is 12 residues long. The CDR3 sequence: CASSDPLTQQFF. For the CDR3, the DNA is TGTGCCAGCAGTGACCCGCTAACCCAGCAGTTCTTC.

Written as DNA, the CDR3 is TGCGCCAGCAGGCCCCGTGGGACAGGGGGTTATGGTGAGCAGTTCTTC. This gives the protein CASRPRGTGGYGEQFF. V gene TRBV5-1 combines with J gene TRBJ2-1; 11 bases match TRBD1. The germline gives CDR1 SGHRS, CDR2 YFSETQ. After removal of 5 bases from V and 9 bases from J, the junction contained 13 bases not matched to a gene. The length of the CDR3 is 16 residues.

The chain carries TRBV30 and TRBJ2-3; 8 nucleotides line up with TRBD1. This CDR3 is 13 amino acids long. CDR1 and CDR2 from the germline V gene are GTSNPN and SVGIG (reference sequence). Trimming cost V 3 bases and J 5 bases; bases outside gene matches: 4. In DNA form, the CDR3 reads TGTGCCTGGAGGCAGGGGGCGGGAGATACGCAGTATTTT. Residues: CAWRQGAGDTQYF.

The V call is TRBV4-3, the J call TRBJ1-1, with TRBD1 as a possible D gene (6 bases). The CDR3 is made up of 15 amino acids. Germline V lookup: CDR1 LGHNA, CDR2 YSLEER. The V gene lost 6 bases and the J gene lost 2 bases, with 16 bases spanning the gap. The CDR3 spells CASRKGTNINTEAFF. As DNA, the CDR3 is TGCGCCAGCAGAAAGGGGACAAACATAAACACTGAAGCTTTCTTT.

The chain couples TRBV1 to TRBJ1-6; whether TRBD1, the table's D call, matches the DNA was not checked. TRBV1 is given as a pseudogene. The CDR3 has 20 amino acids. CDR3 sequence (DNA): TGCACCAGCAGCAGTGGAGACGGGACAGTGAGGAGCTCCTATAATTCACCCCTCCACTTT. The encoded protein is CTSSSGDGTVRSSYNSPLHF.